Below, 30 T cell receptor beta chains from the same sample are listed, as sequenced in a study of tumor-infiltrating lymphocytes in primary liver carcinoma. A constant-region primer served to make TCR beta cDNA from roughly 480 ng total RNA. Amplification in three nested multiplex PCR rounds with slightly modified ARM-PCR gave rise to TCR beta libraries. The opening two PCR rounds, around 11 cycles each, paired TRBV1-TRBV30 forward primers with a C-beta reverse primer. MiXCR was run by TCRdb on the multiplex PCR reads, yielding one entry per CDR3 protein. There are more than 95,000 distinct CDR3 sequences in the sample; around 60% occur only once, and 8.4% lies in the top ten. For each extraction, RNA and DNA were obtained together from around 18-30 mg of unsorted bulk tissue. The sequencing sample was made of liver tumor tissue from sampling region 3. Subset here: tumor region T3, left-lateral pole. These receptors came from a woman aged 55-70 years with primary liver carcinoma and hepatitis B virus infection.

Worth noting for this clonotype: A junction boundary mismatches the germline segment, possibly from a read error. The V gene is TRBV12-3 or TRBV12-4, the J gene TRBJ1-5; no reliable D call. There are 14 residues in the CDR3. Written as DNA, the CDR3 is TGTGCCAACACAACATTCCATAGCAGTCAGCCCCAGCATTTT. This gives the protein CANTTFHSSQPQHF.

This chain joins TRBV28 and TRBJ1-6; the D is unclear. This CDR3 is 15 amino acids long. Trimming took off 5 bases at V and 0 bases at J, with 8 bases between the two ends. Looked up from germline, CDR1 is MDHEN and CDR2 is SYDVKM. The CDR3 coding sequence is TGTGCCAGCAGTACTCAGAGCTCCTATAATTCACCCCTCCACTTT. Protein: CASSTQSSYNSPLHF.

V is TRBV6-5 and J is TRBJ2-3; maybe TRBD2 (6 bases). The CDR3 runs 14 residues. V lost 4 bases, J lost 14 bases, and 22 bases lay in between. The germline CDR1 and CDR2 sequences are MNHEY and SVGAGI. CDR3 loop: CASSSSRDSVRLYF. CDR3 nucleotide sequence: TGTGCCAGCAGTTCCTCCAGGGACTCCGTAAGACTGTATTTT.

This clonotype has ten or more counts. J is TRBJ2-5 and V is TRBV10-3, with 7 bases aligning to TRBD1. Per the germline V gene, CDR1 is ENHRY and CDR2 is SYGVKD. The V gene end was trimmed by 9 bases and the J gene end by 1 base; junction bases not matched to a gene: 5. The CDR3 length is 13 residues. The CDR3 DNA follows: TGTGCCATGGGACAGCCCGGCCAAGAGACCCAGTACTTC. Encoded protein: CAMGQPGQETQYF.

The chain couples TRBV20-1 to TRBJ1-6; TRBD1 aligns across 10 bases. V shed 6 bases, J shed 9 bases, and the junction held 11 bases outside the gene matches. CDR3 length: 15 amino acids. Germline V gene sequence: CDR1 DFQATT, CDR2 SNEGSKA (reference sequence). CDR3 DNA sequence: TGCAGTGCACCTCCGACAGGGGGCCAGGCTTCACCCCTCCACTTT. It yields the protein CSAPPTGGQASPLHF.

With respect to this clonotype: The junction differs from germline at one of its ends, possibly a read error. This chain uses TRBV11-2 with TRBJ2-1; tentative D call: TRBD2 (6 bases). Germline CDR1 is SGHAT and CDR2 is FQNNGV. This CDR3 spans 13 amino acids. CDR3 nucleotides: TGTGCCAGCAGCTGGACTCGGGGGAATCAGGTCATCTTC. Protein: CASSWTRGNQVIF.

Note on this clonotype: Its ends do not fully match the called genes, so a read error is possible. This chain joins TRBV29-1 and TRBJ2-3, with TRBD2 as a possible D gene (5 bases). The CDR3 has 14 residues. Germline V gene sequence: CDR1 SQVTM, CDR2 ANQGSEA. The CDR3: CSVEAAEHTDTQYF. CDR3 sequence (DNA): TGCAGTGTTGAAGCGGCAGAGCACACAGATACGCAGTATTTT.

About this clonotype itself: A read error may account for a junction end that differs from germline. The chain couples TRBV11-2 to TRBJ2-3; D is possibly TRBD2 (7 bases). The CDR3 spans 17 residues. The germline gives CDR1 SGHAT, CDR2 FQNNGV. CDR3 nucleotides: TGTGCCTGCAGCATAGGGGGACTAACGTACACGTCAGATATGCAGTATTTT. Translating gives CACSIGGLTYTSDMQYF.

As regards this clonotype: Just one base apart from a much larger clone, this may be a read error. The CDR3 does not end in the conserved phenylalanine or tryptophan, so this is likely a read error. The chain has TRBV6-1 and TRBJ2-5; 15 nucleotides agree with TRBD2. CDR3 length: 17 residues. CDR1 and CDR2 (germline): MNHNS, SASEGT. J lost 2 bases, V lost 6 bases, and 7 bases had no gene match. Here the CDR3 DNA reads TGTGCCAGCAGGGGGACTAGCGGGAGGAGGGTACAAGAGACCCAGTACCTC. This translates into CASRGTSGRRVQETQYL.

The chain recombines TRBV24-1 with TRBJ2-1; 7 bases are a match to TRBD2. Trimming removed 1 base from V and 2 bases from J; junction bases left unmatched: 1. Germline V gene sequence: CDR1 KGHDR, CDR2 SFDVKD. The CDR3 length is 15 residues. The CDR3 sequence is CATSDFGGAYNEQFF. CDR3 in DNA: TGTGCCACCAGTGATTTTGGGGGGGCCTACAATGAGCAGTTCTTC.

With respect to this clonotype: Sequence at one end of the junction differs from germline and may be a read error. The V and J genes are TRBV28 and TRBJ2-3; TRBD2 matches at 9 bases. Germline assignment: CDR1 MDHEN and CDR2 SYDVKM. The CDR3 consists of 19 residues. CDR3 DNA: TGTGACAGCAGATACTCCCCAACTGGCGGGAGGGTGGTGGGAGATACGCAGTATTTT. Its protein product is CDSRYSPTGGRVVGDTQYF.

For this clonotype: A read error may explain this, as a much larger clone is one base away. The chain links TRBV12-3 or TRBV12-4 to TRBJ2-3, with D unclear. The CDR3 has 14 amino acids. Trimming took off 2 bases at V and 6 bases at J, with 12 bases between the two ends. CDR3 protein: CASSLWQPADTQYF. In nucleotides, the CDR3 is TGTGCCAGCAGTTTATGGCAGCCGGCGGATACGCAGTATTTT.

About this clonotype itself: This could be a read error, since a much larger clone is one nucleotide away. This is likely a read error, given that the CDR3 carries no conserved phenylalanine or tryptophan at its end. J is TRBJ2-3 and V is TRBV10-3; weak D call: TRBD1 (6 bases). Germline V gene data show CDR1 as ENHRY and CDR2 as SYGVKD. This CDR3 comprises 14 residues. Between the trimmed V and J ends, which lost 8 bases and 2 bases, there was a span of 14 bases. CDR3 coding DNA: TGTGCCATCGGCTCACGACAGGACACAGATACGCAGTATTTG. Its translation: CAIGSRQDTDTQYL.

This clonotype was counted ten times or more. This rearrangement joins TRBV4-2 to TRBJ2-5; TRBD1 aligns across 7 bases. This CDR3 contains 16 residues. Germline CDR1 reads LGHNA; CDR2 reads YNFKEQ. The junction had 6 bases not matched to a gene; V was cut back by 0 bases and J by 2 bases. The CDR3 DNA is TGTGCCAGCAGCCAAGATCACAGGGGCTTACAAGAGACCCAGTACTTC. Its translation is CASSQDHRGLQETQYF.

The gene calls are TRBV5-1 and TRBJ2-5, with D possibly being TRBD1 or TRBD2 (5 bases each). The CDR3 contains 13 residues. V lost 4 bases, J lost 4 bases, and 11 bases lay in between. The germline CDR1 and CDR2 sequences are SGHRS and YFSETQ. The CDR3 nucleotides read TGCGCCAGCAGCCCAGGGACCCGAGAGACCCAGTACTTC. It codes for CASSPGTRETQYF.

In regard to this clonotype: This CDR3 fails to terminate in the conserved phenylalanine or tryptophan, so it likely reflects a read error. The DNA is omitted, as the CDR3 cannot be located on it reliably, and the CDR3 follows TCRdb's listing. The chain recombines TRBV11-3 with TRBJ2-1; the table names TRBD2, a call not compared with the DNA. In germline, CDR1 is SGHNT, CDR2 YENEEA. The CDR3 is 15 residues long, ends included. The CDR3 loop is CASSLGTSGKFVQFV.

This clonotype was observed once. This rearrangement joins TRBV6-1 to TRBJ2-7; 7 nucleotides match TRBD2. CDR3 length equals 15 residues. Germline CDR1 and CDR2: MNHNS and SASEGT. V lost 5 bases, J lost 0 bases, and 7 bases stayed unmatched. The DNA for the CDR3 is TGTGCCAGCAGTCCCCCAACTAGCGACTCCTACGAGCAGTACTTC. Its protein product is CASSPPTSDSYEQYF.

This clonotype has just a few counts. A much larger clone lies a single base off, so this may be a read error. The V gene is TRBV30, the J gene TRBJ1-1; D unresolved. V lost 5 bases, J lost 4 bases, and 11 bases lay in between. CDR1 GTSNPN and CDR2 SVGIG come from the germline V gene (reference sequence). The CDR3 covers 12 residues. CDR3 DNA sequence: TGTGCCTGGTTAACCCTGGGCACTGAAGCTTTCTTT. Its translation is CAWLTLGTEAFF.

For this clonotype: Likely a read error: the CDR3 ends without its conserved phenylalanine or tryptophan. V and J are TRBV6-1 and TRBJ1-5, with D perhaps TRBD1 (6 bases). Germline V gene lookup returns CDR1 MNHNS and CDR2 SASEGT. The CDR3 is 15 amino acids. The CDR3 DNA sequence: TGCGCCAGCAGTGAAGAGGCAGGGGATTATCAGCCCCAGCATATT. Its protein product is CASSEEAGDYQPQHI.

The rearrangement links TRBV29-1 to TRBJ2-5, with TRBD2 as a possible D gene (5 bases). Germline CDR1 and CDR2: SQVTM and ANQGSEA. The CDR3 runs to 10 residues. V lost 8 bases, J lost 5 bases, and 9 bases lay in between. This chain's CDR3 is CSSGIETQYF. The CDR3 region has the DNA TGCAGCTCGGGAATCGAGACCCAGTACTTC.

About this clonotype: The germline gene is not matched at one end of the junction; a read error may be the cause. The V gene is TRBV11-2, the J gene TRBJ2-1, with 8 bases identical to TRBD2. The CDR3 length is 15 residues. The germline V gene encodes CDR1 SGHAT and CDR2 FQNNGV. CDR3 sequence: CASRTRGSGNNEQFF. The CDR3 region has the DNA TGTGCCAGCAGAACTCGGGGTAGCGGGAACAATGAGCAGTTTTTC.

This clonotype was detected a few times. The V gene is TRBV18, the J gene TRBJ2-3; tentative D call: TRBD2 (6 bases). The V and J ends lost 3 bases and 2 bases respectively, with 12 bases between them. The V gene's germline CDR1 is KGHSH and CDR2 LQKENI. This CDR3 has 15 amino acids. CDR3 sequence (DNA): TGTGCCAGCTCACCGCCTAGCGTATCCACAGATACGCAGTATTTT. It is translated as CASSPPSVSTDTQYF.

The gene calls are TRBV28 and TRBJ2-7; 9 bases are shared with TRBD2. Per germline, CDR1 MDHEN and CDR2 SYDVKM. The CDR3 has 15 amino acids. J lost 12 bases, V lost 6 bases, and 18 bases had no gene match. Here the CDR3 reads CASSLSEAGGGKRYF. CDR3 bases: TGTGCCAGCAGCCTCTCGGAAGCGGGAGGTGGTAAGCGGTACTTC.

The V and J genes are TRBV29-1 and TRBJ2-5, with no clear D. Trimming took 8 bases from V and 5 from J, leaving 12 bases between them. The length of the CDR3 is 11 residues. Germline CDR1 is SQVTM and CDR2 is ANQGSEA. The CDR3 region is CSLQVQETQYF. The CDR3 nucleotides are TGCAGCCTCCAGGTTCAGGAGACCCAGTACTTC.

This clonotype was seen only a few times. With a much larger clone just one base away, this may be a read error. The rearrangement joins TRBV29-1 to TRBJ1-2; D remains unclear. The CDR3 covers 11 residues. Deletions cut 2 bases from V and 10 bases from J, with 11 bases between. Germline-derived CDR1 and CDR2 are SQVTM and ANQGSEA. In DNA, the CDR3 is TGCAGCGTTGAACTTGATAATGACTACACCTTC. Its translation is CSVELDNDYTF.

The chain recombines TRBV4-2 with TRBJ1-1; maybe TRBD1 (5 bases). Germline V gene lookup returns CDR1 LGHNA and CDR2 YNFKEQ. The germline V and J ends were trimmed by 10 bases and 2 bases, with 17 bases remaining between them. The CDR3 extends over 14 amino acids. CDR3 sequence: CANGRLDTNTEAFF. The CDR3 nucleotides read TGTGCCAACGGCCGTCTGGACACTAACACTGAAGCTTTCTTT.

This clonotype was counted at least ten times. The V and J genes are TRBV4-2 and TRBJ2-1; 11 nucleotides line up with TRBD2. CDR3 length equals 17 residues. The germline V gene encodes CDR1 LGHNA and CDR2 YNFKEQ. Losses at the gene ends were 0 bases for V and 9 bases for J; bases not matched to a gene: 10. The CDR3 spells CASSQDRSLAGGGEQFF. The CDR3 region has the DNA TGTGCCAGCAGCCAAGATCGTTCGCTAGCGGGAGGAGGTGAGCAGTTCTTC.

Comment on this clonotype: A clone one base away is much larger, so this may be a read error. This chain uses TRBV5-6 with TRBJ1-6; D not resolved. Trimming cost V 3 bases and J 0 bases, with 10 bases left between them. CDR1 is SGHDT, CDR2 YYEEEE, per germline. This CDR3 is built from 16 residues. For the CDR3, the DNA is TGTGCCAGCAGCTCGGCAGGCCGCTCCTATAATTCACCCCTCCACTTT. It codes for CASSSAGRSYNSPLHF.

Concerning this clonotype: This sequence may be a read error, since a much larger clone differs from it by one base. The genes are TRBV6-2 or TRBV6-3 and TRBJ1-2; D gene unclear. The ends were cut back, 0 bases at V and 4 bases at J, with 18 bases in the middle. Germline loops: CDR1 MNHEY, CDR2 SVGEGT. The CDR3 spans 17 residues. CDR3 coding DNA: TGTGCCAGCAGTTACTCAAGCCTTGGAAGGCAGATCTATGGCTACACCTTC. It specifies CASSYSSLGRQIYGYTF.

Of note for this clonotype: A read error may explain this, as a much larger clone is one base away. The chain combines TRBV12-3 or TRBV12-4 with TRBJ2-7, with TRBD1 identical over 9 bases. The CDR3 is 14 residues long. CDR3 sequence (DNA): TGTGCCACCAGTACTGAAACAGGGGGCAACGAGCAGTACTTC. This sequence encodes CATSTETGGNEQYF.